The rows below give T cell receptor beta chains drawn from one sample of a study of breast tumors, draining lymph nodes, adjacent tissues. TCRdb fed the multiplex PCR reads into MiXCR, producing one record per CDR3 protein. Among roughly 130,000 distinct CDR3 sequences listed, over 25% were seen once. The sequenced sample consisted of axillary lymph node tissue. Source of these receptors: a female donor with breast cancer. Some clones in this sample may be carry-over from other donors' samples. The CDR3 runs from the conserved cysteine through the conserved F or W. The D gene is left open where the match is weak.

cdr3_aa: CASSANGGNQPQHF; v_call: TRBV7-6; d_call: NA
cdr3_aa: CASRPEYRGLGNTIYF; v_call: TRBV11-2; d_call: TRBD1
cdr3_aa: CASSLQGGSPLHF; v_call: TRBV7-8; d_call: TRBD1
cdr3_aa: CSARDLAGGPDYNEQFF; v_call: TRBV20-1; d_call: TRBD2
cdr3_aa: CASSPILGGAVLYTQYF; v_call: TRBV27; d_call: NA
cdr3_aa: CASSLYRGSVETQYF; v_call: TRBV5-6; d_call: TRBD1
cdr3_aa: CASMGTSYNEQFF; v_call: TRBV2; d_call: NA
cdr3_aa: CASSANALPYNEQFF; v_call: TRBV9; d_call: NA
cdr3_aa: CASSQDLIEETQSF; v_call: TRBV14; d_call: NA
cdr3_aa: CASRAGLIADTQYF; v_call: TRBV2; d_call: NA
cdr3_aa: CASSQDQGGDEQFF; v_call: TRBV3-1; d_call: TRBD2
cdr3_aa: CASSLERSKAFF; v_call: TRBV11-2; d_call: NA
cdr3_aa: CATPKGGYGTEAFF; v_call: TRBV28; d_call: NA
cdr3_aa: CASTPRPKGGGSPLHF; v_call: TRBV19; d_call: NA
cdr3_aa: CATSRDSIADLNYGYTF; v_call: TRBV15; d_call: NA
cdr3_aa: CATSDGTVHEQYF; v_call: TRBV24-1; d_call: TRBD1
cdr3_aa: CTSSLAGADTQYF; v_call: TRBV5-1; d_call: NA
cdr3_aa: CASVTPGEYEQYF; v_call: TRBV12-5; d_call: NA
cdr3_aa: CASSLGRGAGNTIYF; v_call: TRBV11-2; d_call: NA
cdr3_aa: CASSEWGGGYNGQLF; v_call: TRBV2; d_call: NA
cdr3_aa: CASSQYILSGYGYPF; v_call: TRBV7-9; d_call: NA
cdr3_aa: CASSKAGQGEETQYF; v_call: TRBV9; d_call: TRBD1
cdr3_aa: CASSHRTGDDYTF; v_call: TRBV4-1; d_call: TRBD1
cdr3_aa: CASSLGLDVSGELFF; v_call: TRBV6-6; d_call: NA
cdr3_aa: CSAPRSLAGSQETQYF; v_call: TRBV20-1; d_call: TRBD2
cdr3_aa: CATSDHTPPGHTNRSITGNYGYTF; v_call: TRBV24-1; d_call: NA
cdr3_aa: CASSLVAGLTDTQYF; v_call: TRBV13; d_call: NA
cdr3_aa: CASSLLGGSTNEKLFF; v_call: TRBV5-1; d_call: NA
cdr3_aa: CASRRGPLSTDTQYF; v_call: TRBV4-1; d_call: NA
cdr3_aa: CASSLPSGGYNEQFF; v_call: TRBV2; d_call: TRBD2
cdr3_aa: CASSIYSGVTDTQYF; v_call: TRBV19; d_call: TRBD2
cdr3_aa: CSARDSGFQVGGELFF; v_call: TRBV20-1; d_call: TRBD2
cdr3_aa: CASSIDPGAGGTDTQYF; v_call: TRBV19; d_call: TRBD2
cdr3_aa: CASSPRTSGELFF; v_call: TRBV12-3/TRBV12-4; d_call: TRBD2
cdr3_aa: CASSPGRSGSSGYTF; v_call: TRBV7-2; d_call: NA
cdr3_aa: CASSRLSLVSEQFF; v_call: TRBV5-6; d_call: NA
cdr3_aa: CASSINEEYGYEQYF; v_call: TRBV19; d_call: NA
cdr3_aa: CSVRSDDAEKLFF; v_call: TRBV29-1; d_call: NA
cdr3_aa: CASSLETGDTGELFF; v_call: TRBV5-1; d_call: TRBD1
cdr3_aa: CASSLVRDSGGSYNEQFF; v_call: TRBV7-2; d_call: NA
cdr3_aa: CASSYSKHGTGTDYGYTF; v_call: TRBV6-5; d_call: NA
cdr3_aa: CASSHSHVEYF; v_call: TRBV6-5; d_call: NA
cdr3_aa: CASSFGTERGYGYTF; v_call: TRBV27; d_call: TRBD1
cdr3_aa: CASSPERGRTDTQYF; v_call: TRBV5-4; d_call: TRBD2
cdr3_aa: CASSEAGQSYGYTF; v_call: TRBV2; d_call: NA
cdr3_aa: CASNSGRHQPQHF; v_call: TRBV19; d_call: NA
cdr3_aa: CASSYSHQPQHF; v_call: TRBV7-9; d_call: NA
cdr3_aa: CASSPSAGQGVFWANVLTF; v_call: TRBV6-4; d_call: TRBD1
cdr3_aa: CASRDGIYGYTF; v_call: TRBV7-8; d_call: NA